A selection of T cell receptor beta chains follows, all from one sample in a study of beta chain features in type 1 diabetes. Sequenced by immunoSEQ multiplex PCR; TCRdb stores in-frame clones only, minus some. The repertoire includes about 340,000 clones, around 9.3% of them detected once, and around 1% sits in the top ten. Sequenced material: central memory CD4+ T cells from blood. Source of these receptors: a man aged 30-40 years with type 1 diabetes. Both conserved end residues are part of each CDR3. The D gene is left open where the match is weak. Only some rows state a clone size, as once, few, many or a class for expanded clones.

v_call: TRBV19; d_call: -; j_call: TRBJ2-1; clone_size: -; cdr3_aa: CASTTGAGRTYNEQFF; cdr3_nt: TGTGCCAGTACTACCGGGGCAGGTAGAACCTACAATGAGCAGTTCTTC
v_call: TRBV9; d_call: -; j_call: TRBJ2-1; clone_size: -; cdr3_aa: CASSVRLVGYNEQFF; cdr3_nt: TGTGCCAGCAGCGTACGCCTAGTAGGATACAATGAGCAGTTCTTC
v_call: TRBV4-3; d_call: -; j_call: TRBJ2-2; clone_size: few; cdr3_aa: CASSQEVWGLTGELFF; cdr3_nt: TGCGCCAGCAGCCAAGAGGTTTGGGGGCTCACCGGGGAGCTGTTTTTT
v_call: TRBV11-2; d_call: -; j_call: TRBJ2-3; clone_size: -; cdr3_aa: CASSLDPGVSHTQYF; cdr3_nt: TGTGCCAGCAGCTTAGACCCCGGGGTCAGCCATACGCAGTATTTT
v_call: TRBV6-5; d_call: TRBD1; j_call: TRBJ2-2; clone_size: -; cdr3_aa: CASRGTGQYGGELFF; cdr3_nt: TGTGCCAGCCGAGGGACAGGGCAATATGGCGGGGAGCTGTTTTTT
v_call: TRBV7-2; d_call: -; j_call: TRBJ2-7; clone_size: few; cdr3_aa: CASSLNSGTGEQYF; cdr3_nt: TGTGCCAGCAGCTTGAACTCCGGGACTGGCGAGCAGTACTTC
v_call: TRBV6-6; d_call: -; j_call: TRBJ1-2; clone_size: few; cdr3_aa: CASSYSDYGYTF; cdr3_nt: TGTGCCAGCAGTTACTCGGATTATGGCTACACCTTC
v_call: TRBV7-7; d_call: TRBD1; j_call: TRBJ2-3; clone_size: few; cdr3_aa: CASSLGGGETDTQYF; cdr3_nt: TGTGCCAGCAGCTTAGGAGGGGGCGAAACAGATACGCAGTATTTT
v_call: TRBV25-1; d_call: -; j_call: TRBJ2-2; clone_size: -; cdr3_aa: CASTQVGGLTGELFF; cdr3_nt: TGTGCCAGCACGCAAGTCGGGGGGCTCACCGGGGAGCTGTTTTTT
v_call: TRBV29-1; d_call: -; j_call: TRBJ2-6; clone_size: few; cdr3_aa: CSVAGAGGANVLTF; cdr3_nt: TGCAGCGTGGCAGGGGCGGGTGGGGCCAACGTCCTGACTTTC
v_call: TRBV18; d_call: -; j_call: TRBJ1-1; clone_size: -; cdr3_aa: CASSPRPTPMNTEAFF; cdr3_nt: TGTGCCAGCTCACCACGCCCAACTCCTATGAACACTGAAGCTTTCTTT
v_call: TRBV12-5; d_call: -; j_call: TRBJ2-5; clone_size: few; cdr3_aa: CASAPPGEETQYF; cdr3_nt: TGTGCTAGTGCCCCGCCCGGGGAAGAGACCCAGTACTTC
v_call: TRBV6-1; d_call: -; j_call: TRBJ2-7; clone_size: -; cdr3_aa: CASSERDYEQYF; cdr3_nt: TGTGCCAGCAGTGAAAGGGATTACGAGCAGTACTTC
v_call: TRBV10-3; d_call: -; j_call: TRBJ1-3; clone_size: -; cdr3_aa: CAKSTGGEGNTIYF; cdr3_nt: TGTGCCAAGTCGACAGGCGGGGAAGGAAACACCATATATTTT
v_call: TRBV18; d_call: TRBD2; j_call: TRBJ2-7; clone_size: -; cdr3_aa: CASSPPGGGPTSYEQYF; cdr3_nt: TGTGCCAGCTCACCACCCGGCGGGGGGCCTACATCCTACGAGCAGTACTTC
v_call: TRBV4-3; d_call: TRBD1; j_call: TRBJ2-1; clone_size: -; cdr3_aa: CASSPSNRGLSSYNEQFF; cdr3_nt: TGCGCCAGCAGCCCCTCCAACAGGGGCTTAAGCTCCTACAATGAGCAGTTCTTC
v_call: TRBV15; d_call: -; j_call: TRBJ1-3; clone_size: many; cdr3_aa: CATSPSGDGNTIYF; cdr3_nt: TGTGCCACCAGCCCTTCGGGAGATGGAAACACCATATATTTT
v_call: TRBV6-5; d_call: -; j_call: TRBJ2-1; clone_size: few; cdr3_aa: CASSFNGYSYNEQFF; cdr3_nt: TGTGCCAGCAGTTTCAATGGATACTCCTACAATGAGCAGTTCTTC